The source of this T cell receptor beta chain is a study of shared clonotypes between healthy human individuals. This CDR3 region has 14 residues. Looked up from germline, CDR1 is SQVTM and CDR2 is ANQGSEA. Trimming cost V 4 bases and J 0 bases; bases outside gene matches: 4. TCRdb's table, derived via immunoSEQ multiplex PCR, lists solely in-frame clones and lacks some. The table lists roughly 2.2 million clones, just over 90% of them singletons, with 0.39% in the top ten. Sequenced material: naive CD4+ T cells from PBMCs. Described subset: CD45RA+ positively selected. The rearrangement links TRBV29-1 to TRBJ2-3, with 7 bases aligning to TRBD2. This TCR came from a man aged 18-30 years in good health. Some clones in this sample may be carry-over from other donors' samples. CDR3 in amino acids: CSVGSGTSTDTQYF. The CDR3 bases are TGCAGCGTTGGGAGCGGGACTAGCACAGATACGCAGTATTTT.